These T cell receptor beta chains were read from a single sample in a study of T cell changes during pregnancy in multiple sclerosis. Generated by immunoSEQ multiplex PCR, the TCRdb table keeps only in-frame clones and is missing some. Of tens of thousands of clones listed, roughly 92% are singletons. Sample: peripheral blood, taken in the second trimester of pregnancy. These receptors were collected from a female donor with multiple sclerosis, enrolled in a pregnancy study. Each CDR3 is given with its conserved first and last residue. The D gene is left open where the match is weak. Clone size appears in some rows only: once, few, many, or a class for an expanded clone.

TRBD1,TRBJ2-3,13,NA,TRBV2,CASSRQGTDTQYF,TGTGCCAGCAGTCGACAGGGAACAGATACGCAGTATTTT
NA,TRBJ1-4,15,NA,TRBV12-5,CASGLDLGRDEKLFF,TGTGCTAGTGGTTTGGACCTGGGCAGAGATGAAAAACTGTTTTTT
TRBD2,TRBJ2-1,17,NA,TRBV7-8,CASSPLRAGGSYNEQFF,TGTGCCAGCAGCCCCCTCCGGGCGGGAGGCTCCTACAATGAGCAGTTCTTC
TRBD1,TRBJ1-2,13,NA,TRBV9,CASSVSGGASYTF,TGTGCCAGCAGCGTCTCAGGGGGCGCGAGCTACACCTTC
NA,TRBJ1-5,12,once,TRBV29-1,CSAQDSNQPQHF,TGCAGCGCTCAGGATAGCAATCAGCCCCAGCATTTT
TRBD1,TRBJ2-3,16,NA,TRBV5-1,CASSLLRTGSTDTQYF,TGCGCCAGCAGCTTGCTCCGGACAGGCAGCACAGATACGCAGTATTTT
NA,TRBJ1-2,16,NA,TRBV4-1,CASSQESDIYFYGYTF,TGCGCCAGCAGCCAAGAGTCGGACATTTACTTCTATGGCTACACCTTC
TRBD1,TRBJ1-5,15,NA,TRBV25-1,CASSEQQGSNQPQHF,TGTGCCAGCAGTGAGCAACAGGGGTCCAATCAGCCCCAGCATTTT
TRBD1,TRBJ1-2,16,NA,TRBV19,CASSSRTGGGNYGYTF,TGTGCCAGTAGCTCGCGGACAGGGGGCGGAAACTATGGCTACACCTTC
NA,TRBJ1-6,15,NA,TRBV27,CASSLRQGFNSPLHF,TGTGCCAGCAGTTTACGGCAGGGGTTCAATTCACCCCTCCACTTT
NA,TRBJ2-7,11,NA,TRBV5-1,CASSSTFEQYF,TGCGCCAGCAGCTCTACGTTCGAGCAGTACTTC
NA,TRBJ2-5,16,NA,TRBV2,CASIQIGTGKQETQYF,TGTGCCAGCATCCAAATTGGTACAGGGAAACAAGAGACCCAGTACTTC
NA,TRBJ2-2,11,NA,TRBV5-1,CASSVTGELFF,TGCGCCAGCAGCGTAACCGGGGAGCTGTTTTTT
TRBD2,TRBJ2-7,17,NA,TRBV10-3,CAISDYKGLAGANEQYF,TGTGCCATCAGTGATTATAAGGGACTAGCGGGAGCTAACGAGCAGTACTTC
NA,TRBJ2-5,14,NA,TRBV2,CASSETRVVETQYF,TGTGCCAGCAGTGAAACCAGGGTAGTGGAGACCCAGTACTTC
NA,TRBJ1-1,13,NA,TRBV5-8,CASSLAEGTEAFF,TGTGCCAGCAGCTTGGCCGAGGGCACTGAAGCTTTCTTT
TRBD2,TRBJ2-5,16,NA,TRBV5-1,CASSSRGGGIQETQYF,TGCGCCAGCAGCTCCCGTGGCGGGGGAATCCAAGAGACCCAGTACTTC
TRBD2,TRBJ2-7,18,NA,TRBV7-9,CASSFPRDGTSGPYEQYF,TGTGCCAGCAGCTTCCCCCGGGACGGGACTAGCGGACCCTACGAGCAGTACTTC
TRBD2,TRBJ2-2,14,once,TRBV30,CAWRGRELPGELFF,TGTGCCTGGCGAGGGCGGGAGCTCCCCGGGGAGCTGTTTTTT
NA,TRBJ2-5,11,NA,TRBV28,CASISQKTQYF,TGTGCCAGCATCTCTCAGAAGACCCAGTACTTC
TRBD1,TRBJ2-3,18,NA,TRBV28,CASSYVTGQGVREVTQYF,TGTGCCAGCAGCTATGTGACGGGACAGGGTGTTCGGGAGGTTACGCAGTATTTT
NA,TRBJ2-1,10,NA,TRBV10-3,CAIGGNEQFF,TGTGCCATCGGGGGGAATGAGCAGTTCTTC
TRBD1,TRBJ2-7,15,NA,TRBV2,CASSEEGTGFNEQYF,TGTGCCAGCAGTGAAGAGGGGACAGGGTTCAACGAGCAGTACTTC
TRBD1,TRBJ1-2,13,NA,TRBV6-6,CASSNQGARGYTF,TGTGCCAGCAGCAACCAGGGGGCGCGAGGCTACACCTTC
NA,TRBJ1-6,22,NA,TRBV1,CTSSQASIKQGQRSSYNSPLHF,TGCACCAGCAGCCAAGCTTCGATAAAACAGGGCCAACGGAGCTCCTATAATTCACCCCTCCACTTT
TRBD1,TRBJ1-2,14,few,TRBV5-1,CASSLVQGAGGYTF,TGCGCCAGCAGCTTGGTTCAGGGGGCCGGGGGCTACACCTTC
TRBD1,TRBJ2-2,15,NA,TRBV7-8,CASSPGTGGTGELFF,TGTGCCAGCAGCCCGGGGACAGGGGGAACCGGGGAGCTGTTTTTT
TRBD2,TRBJ2-2,15,NA,TRBV5-4,CASSFASGPTGELFF,TGTGCCAGCAGCTTTGCTAGCGGCCCAACCGGGGAGCTGTTTTTT
NA,TRBJ1-4,15,NA,TRBV2,CASSGGSGLTEKLFF,TGTGCCAGCAGTGGGGGTTCGGGACTCACTGAAAAACTGTTTTTT
NA,TRBJ1-1,15,NA,TRBV11-3,CASSLEGHINTEAFF,TGTGCCAGCAGCTTAGAGGGACATATCAACACTGAAGCTTTCTTT
NA,TRBJ2-6,16,NA,TRBV28,CASSPLQGSGANVLTF,TGTGCCAGCAGTCCCCTACAGGGCTCTGGGGCCAACGTCCTGACTTTC
TRBD2,TRBJ2-5,16,NA,TRBV6-6,CASSYRIAGGLETQYF,TGTGCCAGCAGTTACAGAATAGCGGGAGGTCTAGAGACCCAGTACTTC
TRBD2,TRBJ2-1,18,NA,TRBV11-3,CASNLGGKGLGPGHEQFF,TGTGCCAGCAACCTGGGGGGGAAGGGTTTAGGCCCCGGGCATGAGCAGTTCTTC
TRBD1,TRBJ1-1,18,once,TRBV29-1,CSVEDGTGTGGLNTEAFF,TGCAGCGTTGAAGACGGGACCGGGACAGGGGGCCTGAACACTGAAGCTTTCTTT
NA,TRBJ2-1,13,NA,TRBV2,CASSHGQNNEQFF,TGTGCCAGCAGCCACGGACAGAACAATGAGCAGTTCTTC
TRBD1,TRBJ2-7,14,NA,TRBV28,CASSLGTGSYEQYF,TGTGCCAGCAGTTTAGGGACAGGGTCCTACGAGCAGTACTTC
TRBD2,TRBJ2-2,16,NA,TRBV4-2,CASSQRTSGNTGELFF,TGTGCCAGCAGCCAGAGGACTAGCGGGAACACCGGGGAGCTGTTTTTT
NA,TRBJ2-2,14,NA,TRBV29-1,CSAGRAGAGGELFF,TGCAGCGCCGGGCGCGCGGGGGCGGGCGGGGAGCTGTTTTTT
TRBD2,TRBJ2-4,16,once,TRBV4-1,CASSQGLAGEGNIQYF,TGCGCCAGCAGCCAAGGACTAGCGGGAGAAGGCAACATTCAGTACTTC
NA,TRBJ2-7,12,NA,TRBV27,CASSPSASEQYF,TGTGCCAGCAGTCCCAGTGCCTCCGAGCAGTACTTC
NA,TRBJ1-2,16,NA,TRBV11-2,CASSLNPGVNGYGYTF,TGTGCCAGCAGCTTAAATCCGGGGGTAAATGGATATGGCTACACCTTC
NA,TRBJ2-1,15,NA,TRBV28,CASSFWRDFVNEQFF,TGTGCCAGCAGTTTTTGGCGGGATTTTGTCAATGAGCAGTTCTTC
TRBD1,TRBJ1-1,14,once,TRBV19,CASSKGQGIAEAFF,TGTGCCAGTAGTAAGGGACAGGGGATCGCTGAAGCTTTCTTT
TRBD1,TRBJ1-2,13,NA,TRBV30,CAYNLQGVYGYTF,TGTGCCTATAATCTACAGGGGGTTTATGGCTACACCTTC
NA,TRBJ1-1,13,NA,TRBV2,CASSEDERTEAFF,TGTGCCAGCAGTGAAGACGAGAGAACTGAAGCTTTCTTT
TRBD2,TRBJ2-7,15,NA,TRBV28,CASSSEGLPNYEQYF,TGTGCCAGCAGTTCAGAGGGACTACCTAACTACGAGCAGTACTTC
TRBD1,TRBJ2-7,13,NA,TRBV13,CASSRDRGYEQYF,TGTGCCAGCAGCAGAGACAGGGGGTACGAGCAGTACTTC
NA,TRBJ2-4,13,NA,TRBV11-3,CASSLNDGNIQYF,TGTGCCAGCAGCTTAAACGACGGGAACATTCAGTACTTC
TRBD2,TRBJ2-3,18,NA,TRBV4-3,CASSQEVSRGGRADTQYF,TGCGCCAGCAGCCAAGAGGTCTCGCGGGGGGGCCGCGCAGATACGCAGTATTTT
NA,TRBJ2-2,14,NA,TRBV5-6,CASSPRANTGELFF,TGTGCCAGCAGCCCGCGGGCGAACACCGGGGAGCTGTTTTTT
NA,TRBJ2-5,12,NA,TRBV29-1,CSVEGAKETQYF,TGCAGCGTTGAGGGAGCAAAAGAGACCCAGTACTTC
NA,TRBJ1-5,13,NA,TRBV4-1,CASSQEPGMSQHF,TGCGCCAGCAGCCAAGAACCCGGGATGAGCCAGCATTTT
TRBD1,TRBJ1-2,13,NA,TRBV6-5,CASSPGTGGGYTF,TGTGCCAGCAGCCCAGGGACAGGGGGTGGCTACACCTTC
NA,TRBJ2-2,12,NA,TRBV30,CAWSPGTGELFF,TGTGCCTGGAGCCCAGGCACCGGGGAGCTGTTTTTT